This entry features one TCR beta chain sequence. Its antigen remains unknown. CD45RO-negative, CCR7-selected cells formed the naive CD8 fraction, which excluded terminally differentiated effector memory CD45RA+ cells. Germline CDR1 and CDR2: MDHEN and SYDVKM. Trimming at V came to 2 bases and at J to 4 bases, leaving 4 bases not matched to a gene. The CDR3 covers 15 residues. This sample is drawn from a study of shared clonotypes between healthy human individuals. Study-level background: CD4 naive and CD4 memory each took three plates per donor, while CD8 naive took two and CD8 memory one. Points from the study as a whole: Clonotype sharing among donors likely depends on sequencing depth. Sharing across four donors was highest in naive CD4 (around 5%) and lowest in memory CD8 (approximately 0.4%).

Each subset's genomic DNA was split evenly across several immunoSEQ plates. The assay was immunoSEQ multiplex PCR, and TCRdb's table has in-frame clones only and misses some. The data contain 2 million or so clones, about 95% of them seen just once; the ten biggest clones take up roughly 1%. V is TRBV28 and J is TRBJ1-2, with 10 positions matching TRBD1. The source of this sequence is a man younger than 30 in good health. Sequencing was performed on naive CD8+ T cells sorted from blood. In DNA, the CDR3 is TGTGCCAGCAGTTTAGGACAGGGGGTAACCTATGGCTACACCTTC. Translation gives CASSLGQGVTYGYTF.